The sequence of this TCR beta chain was determined in a study of shared clonotypes between healthy human individuals. Study as a whole: Researchers assigned three CD4 naive, three CD4 memory, two CD8 naive and one CD8 memory plate to each donor.

Using immunoSEQ multiplex PCR, the repertoire was profiled, and TCRdb retains in-frame clones only, with some absent. This sample has hundreds of thousands of clones, with about 78% found just once. Healthy and HIV-negative, the adult donors had no recent acute infections or vaccinations. Researchers partitioned CD4+ cells into CD45RA+ naive and CD45RA-negative memory subsets. Trimming shortened V by 3 bases and J by 4 bases, and 11 bases separated the two germline ends. The CDR3 consists of 14 residues. CDR1 is SGHNT, CDR2 YYREEE, per germline (reference sequence). This clone showed up just a few times.

The chain recombines TRBV5-4 with TRBJ2-4, with D perhaps matching TRBD2 (6 bases). The sequence came from a woman between 25 and 40 years old in good health. The sample was memory CD4+ T cells sorted from blood. Subset of the sample: CD45RA-negative fraction. The CDR3 DNA follows: TGTGCCAGCAGCTCGGCTAGCGTAAAAAACATTCAGTACTTC. Residues: CASSSASVKNIQYF.